Listed below are T cell receptor beta chains from one sample, sequenced in a study of T cells after yellow fever vaccination. TCRdb re-called the 5' RACE reads with MiXCR, one entry per CDR3 protein. The repertoire holds approximately 610,000 distinct CDR3 sequences, with around 17% as singletons. This material consisted of PBMCs, taken 5 days after the first yellow fever vaccination. The receptors shown here come from a man aged 18 to 35 who received the YFV17D yellow fever vaccine. Each CDR3 is given with its conserved first and last residue. A D gene is named only where the DNA matches it firmly. The size entry is marked missing in some rows and otherwise reads once, few, many or a size class.

clone size	D gene	V gene	CDR3 length	J gene	CDR3 DNA	CDR3 protein
many	TRBD2	TRBV4-3	20	TRBJ2-3	TGCGCCAGCAGCCAAGAACCGCAGCGGGGGGGCCCTAGTGGCACAGATACGCAGTATTTT	CASSQEPQRGGPSGTDTQYF
-	-	TRBV28	12	TRBJ1-2	TGTGCCAGCAGTTTACAGGGCCATGGCTACACCTTC	CASSLQGHGYTF
-	-	TRBV6-2/TRBV6-3	13	TRBJ2-1	TGTGCCAGCAGTTACAACGGGGGAGATGAGCAGTTCTTC	CASSYNGGDEQFF
-	-	TRBV19	15	TRBJ1-6	TGTGCCAGTAGCAGCAGGGGAACCGTTAATTCACCCCTCCACTTT	CASSSRGTVNSPLHF
few	TRBD2	TRBV24-1	17	TRBJ2-1	TGTGCCACCAGTGAAACGGGGGGGCCTAGGCCCATTATTGAGCAGTTCTTC	CATSETGGPRPIIEQFF
-	-	TRBV4-1	16	TRBJ1-1	TGCGCCAGCAGCCAAGGTCCAGGGAGTTCGAACACTGAAGCTTTCTTT	CASSQGPGSSNTEAFF
few	-	TRBV6-2/TRBV6-3	15	TRBJ1-1	TGTGCCAGCAGTTATCCGCGGGGGGAACCCACTGAAGCTTTCTTT	CASSYPRGEPTEAFF
few	-	TRBV7-9	17	TRBJ2-5	TGTGCCAGCAGCTTTCGTTACAGGGTAATAAAAGGAGAGACCCAGTACTTC	CASSFRYRVIKGETQYF
few	-	TRBV27	13	TRBJ2-1	TGTGCCAGCACCACGGACGGCTACAATGAGCAGTTCTTC	CASTTDGYNEQFF
few	TRBD2	TRBV12-3/TRBV12-4	14	TRBJ2-1	TGTGCCAGCAGGCCTAGCGGGGCCCCGCGGGAGCAGTTCTTC	CASRPSGAPREQFF
-	-	TRBV11-2	19	TRBJ1-1	TGTGCCAGCAGCTTAGATCCCAAAACCCGATGGGGGACCAATTTTGAAGCTTTCTTT	CASSLDPKTRWGTNFEAFF
once	TRBD2	TRBV20-1	14	TRBJ2-5	TGCAGTGCTAGCTACGGGGGGGCCCAGGAGACCCAGTACTTC	CSASYGGAQETQYF
few	-	TRBV6-2/TRBV6-3	14	TRBJ2-3	TGTGCCAGCAACCCGGGAGTAACTCCAGATACGCAGTATTTT	CASNPGVTPDTQYF
few	TRBD1	TRBV20-1	15	TRBJ2-1	TGCAGTGCTCGCCGGACAGGGACGATCTACAATGAGCAGTTCTTC	CSARRTGTIYNEQFF
few	TRBD1	TRBV5-1	17	TRBJ2-2	TGCGCCAGCAGCTTGGGACCGACAGGGCCGAACACCGGGGAGCTGTTTTTT	CASSLGPTGPNTGELFF
-	-	TRBV12-3/TRBV12-4	14	TRBJ1-5	TGTGCCAGCAGTTTCATGGGAGCCAATCAGCCCCAGCATTTT	CASSFMGANQPQHF
-	-	TRBV12-3/TRBV12-4	13	TRBJ1-5	TGTGCCAGCAGCCTGGGGGACAATCAGCCCCAGCATTTT	CASSLGDNQPQHF
many	-	TRBV7-2	13	TRBJ2-5	TGTGCCAGCAGCTTGAGGGGCGAAAAGACCCAGTACTTC	CASSLRGEKTQYF
-	-	TRBV7-2	14	TRBJ2-3	TGTGCCAGCAGCTGGGGGGGCCGGACAGATACGCAGTATTTT	CASSWGGRTDTQYF
-	TRBD1	TRBV6-1	14	TRBJ1-6	TGTACCAGCAAGGGGGCCATAGGGGATTCACCCCTCCACTTT	CTSKGAIGDSPLHF
few	-	TRBV7-9	15	TRBJ1-1	TGTGCCAGCAGCTTCCCGGGACCGGAGAACACTGAAGCTTTCTTT	CASSFPGPENTEAFF
-	TRBD2	TRBV5-1	14	TRBJ2-1	TGCGCCAGCAACCGGGGGGGGGGATACAATGAGCAGTTCTTC	CASNRGGGYNEQFF
-	TRBD1	TRBV7-9	13	TRBJ1-1	TGTGCCAGCAGCTTACCAGGGGGAGCTGAAGCTTTCTTT	CASSLPGGAEAFF
-	TRBD1	TRBV7-2	14	TRBJ1-1	TGTGCCAGCAGTTTGACAGGGTCGAACACTGAAGCTTTCTTT	CASSLTGSNTEAFF
few	-	TRBV4-3	15	TRBJ2-5	TGCGCCAGCAGCCAAGATCCTCGCAGGGGAGTGACCCAGTACTTC	CASSQDPRRGVTQYF
few	-	TRBV20-1	15	TRBJ2-5	TGCAGTGCTAGAGATTTCCGCAGGAGACAAGAGACCCAGTACTTC	CSARDFRRRQETQYF
few	-	TRBV2	12	TRBJ2-2	TGTGCCAGCATCTACAACACCGGGGAGCTGTTTTTT	CASIYNTGELFF
few	-	TRBV12-3/TRBV12-4	13	TRBJ2-7	TGTGCCAGCAGTTACGTAGAGGTTTCCGAGCAGTACTTC	CASSYVEVSEQYF
-	-	TRBV2	12	TRBJ1-1	TGTGCCAGCAGTGGGGGAAGGGCTGAAGCTTTCTTT	CASSGGRAEAFF
few	-	TRBV24-1	15	TRBJ1-6	TGTGCCACCAGTGATTTTCGGCATTTGGGTGAACCCCTCCACTTT	CATSDFRHLGEPLHF
many	-	TRBV15	14	TRBJ2-5	TGTGCCACCAGCAGTCGTAGGGGCCAAGAGACCCAGTACTTC	CATSSRRGQETQYF
few	-	TRBV6-2/TRBV6-3	17	TRBJ2-1	TGTGCCAGCTACTGGGACCCAAGGGCGAATGCAGGCAATGAGCAGTTCTTC	CASYWDPRANAGNEQFF
few	-	TRBV7-2	15	TRBJ2-5	TGTGCCAGCAGCGCCACGACAGGACCTGGAGAGACCCAGTACTTC	CASSATTGPGETQYF
few	TRBD2	TRBV6-1	15	TRBJ2-5	TGTGCCAGCAGTGCACTAGCGGGGGGGCCAGAGACCCAGTACTTC	CASSALAGGPETQYF
-	TRBD2	TRBV30	13	TRBJ2-5	TGTGCCTGGACCCGGGGAGGGCCAGAGACCCAGTACTTC	CAWTRGGPETQYF
-	-	TRBV27	17	TRBJ2-2	TGTGCCAGCAGTAAGAACCGAGGAGGAAGGCGCCCCGGGGAGCTGTTTTTT	CASSKNRGGRRPGELFF
few	-	TRBV11-2	15	TRBJ2-3	TGTGCCAGCAGCTTTCTGCAAGGGGCAGCAGATACGCAGTATTTT	CASSFLQGAADTQYF
-	-	TRBV6-1	14	TRBJ1-1	TGTGCCAGCAGCCCGGGTCCAATAAACACTGAAGCTTTCTTT	CASSPGPINTEAFF
few	TRBD1	TRBV19	16	TRBJ1-1	TGTGCCAGTATTGACCGGGACAGGGGAATGAACACTGAAGCTTTCTTT	CASIDRDRGMNTEAFF
-	TRBD1	TRBV24-1	11	TRBJ2-7	TGTGCCACCATACAGGGGTACGAGCAGTACTTC	CATIQGYEQYF
few	-	TRBV25-1	16	TRBJ2-2	TGTGCCAGCAGTGAATTGGCGGGGACGAACACCGGGGAGCTGTTTTTT	CASSELAGTNTGELFF
few	TRBD2	TRBV12-3/TRBV12-4	17	TRBJ2-3	TGTGCCAGCAGTTCGCAGACTAGCGGGGGGGCGGCAGATACGCAGTATTTT	CASSSQTSGGAADTQYF
few	TRBD1	TRBV5-1	16	TRBJ2-2	TGCGCCATCTCCGACCCGGGACAGGGGGGAACCGGGGAGCTGTTTTTT	CAISDPGQGGTGELFF
many	-	TRBV12-3/TRBV12-4	13	TRBJ2-7	TGTGCCAGCAGTTCCCGGGACAACCTCGGGCAGTACTTC	CASSSRDNLGQYF